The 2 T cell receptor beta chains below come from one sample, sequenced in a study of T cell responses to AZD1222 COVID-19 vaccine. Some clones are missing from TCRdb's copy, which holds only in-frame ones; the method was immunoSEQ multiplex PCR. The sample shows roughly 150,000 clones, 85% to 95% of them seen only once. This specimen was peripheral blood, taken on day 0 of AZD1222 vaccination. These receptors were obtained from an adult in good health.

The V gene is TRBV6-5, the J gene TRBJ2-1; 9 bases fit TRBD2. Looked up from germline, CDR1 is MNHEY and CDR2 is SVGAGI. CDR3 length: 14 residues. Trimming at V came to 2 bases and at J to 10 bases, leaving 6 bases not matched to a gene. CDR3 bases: TGTGCCAGCAGTTACGGTGGGACTAGCCGAGAGCAGTTCTTC. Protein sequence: CASSYGGTSREQFF.

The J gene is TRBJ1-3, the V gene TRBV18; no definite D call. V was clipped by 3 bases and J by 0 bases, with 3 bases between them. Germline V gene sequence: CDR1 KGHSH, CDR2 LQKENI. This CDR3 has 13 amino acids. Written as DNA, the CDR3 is TGTGCCAGCTCACCGAGCTCTGGAAACACCATATATTTT. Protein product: CASSPSSGNTIYF. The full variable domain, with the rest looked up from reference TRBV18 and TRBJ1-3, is NAGVMQNPRHLVRRRGQEARLRCSPMKGHSHVYWYRQLPEEGLKFMVYLQKENIIDESGMPKERFSAEFPKEGPSILRIQQVVRGDSAAYFCASSPSSGNTIYFGEGSWLTVV.